Listed below are T cell receptor beta chains from one sample, sequenced in a study of T cell responses to AZD1222 COVID-19 vaccine. TCRdb keeps only in-frame clones here, not all; method: immunoSEQ multiplex PCR. This sample has about 200,000 clones, with over 80% found just once. The sequencing used peripheral blood, collected on day 0 of AZD1222 vaccination. Receptors originate from an adult in good health. The CDR3 runs from the conserved cysteine through the conserved F or W. D genes are given only for firm matches. Size tells how often a clone was seen (once, few, many) or the class of an expanded clone, and some rows leave it out.

-,-,TRBV5-1,TRBJ2-7,TGCGCCAGCAGAGGATCCCTCTCCTACGAGCAGTACTTC,CASRGSLSYEQYF
-,once,TRBV4-2,TRBJ1-1,TGTGCCAGCAGCCAAGAAAGGCAGATGAACACTGAAGCTTTCTTT,CASSQERQMNTEAFF
-,-,TRBV28,TRBJ1-3,TGTGCCAGCAGTCCGAGGGGGGCGGGGAAGGGAAACACCATATATTTT,CASSPRGAGKGNTIYF
-,-,TRBV10-2,TRBJ2-7,TGCGCCAGCAGGCAGGGGTCCCATTCCTACGAGCAGTACTTC,CASRQGSHSYEQYF
-,-,TRBV27,TRBJ1-1,TGTGCCAGCATAGCAGAGGGGAACACTGAAGCTTTCTTT,CASIAEGNTEAFF
-,-,TRBV12-5,TRBJ1-5,TGTGCTAGTGGATCACAGGGAGGGAGCAATCAGCCCCAGCATTTT,CASGSQGGSNQPQHF
TRBD2,once,TRBV7-9,TRBJ2-1,TGTGCCAGCAGCTCCCACGGGCGGGGGGAATCCACTGAGCAGTTCTTC,CASSSHGRGESTEQFF
-,-,TRBV7-3,TRBJ2-5,TGTGCCAGCAGCTTAGGAGGACGGGCCGCTCGAAGAGAGACCCAGTACTTC,CASSLGGRAARRETQYF
TRBD1,-,TRBV13,TRBJ1-5,TGTGCCAGCAGCCTGCGGACAGGTAATCGGCCCCAGCATTTT,CASSLRTGNRPQHF
-,-,TRBV3-1/TRBV3-2,TRBJ1-1,TGTGCCAGCAGGACGCCAGGGAGTAACACTGAAGCTTTCTTT,CASRTPGSNTEAFF
-,-,TRBV5-1,TRBJ2-7,TGCGCCAGCAGCTTCCAGGGGCCTCCCGACGAGCAGTACTTC,CASSFQGPPDEQYF
-,few,TRBV7-3,TRBJ2-1,TGTGCCAGCAGCTCATCCTATAGCGTTCGTCACAATGAGCAGTTCTTC,CASSSSYSVRHNEQFF
-,few,TRBV23-1,TRBJ2-6,TGCGCCAGCAGTCAACACAGCCCTAGGCCTGGGGCCAACGTCCTGACTTTC,CASSQHSPRPGANVLTF
-,-,TRBV4-2,TRBJ1-6,TGTGCCAGCAGCAGAGAGGGGTCGATTAGCTCCTATAATTCACCCCTCCACTTT,CASSREGSISSYNSPLHF
-,-,TRBV12-3/TRBV12-4,TRBJ1-1,TGTGCCAGCACTGGACTTCAGGGCACTGAAGCTTTCTTT,CASTGLQGTEAFF
-,-,TRBV7-3,TRBJ1-1,TGTGCCAGCAGCTTAACAGGGGCTTGGAACACTGAAGCTTTCTTT,CASSLTGAWNTEAFF
-,-,TRBV10-1,TRBJ1-6,TGCGCCAGCAGTGACCGGACAGTTTCACCCCTCCACTTT,CASSDRTVSPLHF
TRBD1,-,TRBV7-2,TRBJ1-2,TGTGCCAGCAGCTTAACAAAGGGACAGGGGGCATCAGCTACCTTC,CASSLTKGQGASATF
TRBD2,once,TRBV3-1/TRBV3-2,TRBJ2-1,TGTGCCAGCAGCCAAGCTTCAGCGGGGCGCTTAGGAGAGCAGTTCTTC,CASSQASAGRLGEQFF
-,-,TRBV7-2,TRBJ2-3,TGTGCCAGCAGTCCCTGGGGGGCCCTCACAGATACGCAGTATTTT,CASSPWGALTDTQYF
-,-,TRBV12-3/TRBV12-4,TRBJ1-6,TGTGCCAGCAGTTTGGTTAGGGAGACACCCCTCCACTTT,CASSLVRETPLHF
-,-,TRBV5-1,TRBJ1-4,TGCGCCAGCAGCTCTCGACAGGCTTTCGGCGAAAAACTGTTTTTT,CASSSRQAFGEKLFF
-,-,TRBV6-5,TRBJ2-5,TGTGCCAGCAGCGCCCCACAAGGAGAGACCCAGTACTTC,CASSAPQGETQYF
-,-,TRBV13,TRBJ1-2,TGTGCCAGCAGCTCCCGGGACCCTCTTGGGAACTATGGCTACACCTTC,CASSSRDPLGNYGYTF
TRBD1,-,TRBV29-1,TRBJ1-5,TGCAGCGTTGTGGATGGGACAGCGGGACAGCCCCAGCATTTT,CSVVDGTAGQPQHF
TRBD1,-,TRBV15,TRBJ1-2,TGTGCCACCAGCAGAGATCTAGGGACAGGGCATGGCTACACCTTC,CATSRDLGTGHGYTF
-,once,TRBV29-1,TRBJ1-2,TGCAGCGCTGAGGGGCCTGGGATAGGAAATGGCTACACCTTC,CSAEGPGIGNGYTF
-,-,TRBV5-1,TRBJ1-4,TGCGCCAGCAGCTTGGTACCGGGAGATGAAAAACTGTTTTTT,CASSLVPGDEKLFF
-,-,TRBV19,TRBJ2-5,TGTGCCAGTAGTATTTTTCTTGCGTCATCTGAGACCCAGTACTTC,CASSIFLASSETQYF
-,few,TRBV7-2,TRBJ2-1,TGTGCCAGCAGCTTACGGGTACTAGCTTTTTACAATGAGCAGTTCTTC,CASSLRVLAFYNEQFF
TRBD2,-,TRBV2,TRBJ2-5,TGTGCCAGCAGTGAAGAGCGGGGGGGCTCGGAGACCCAGTACTTC,CASSEERGGSETQYF
-,-,TRBV19,TRBJ1-6,TGTGCCAGTAGTTTGGGGCGTAGGTCCTATAATTCACCCCTCCACTTT,CASSLGRRSYNSPLHF
-,-,TRBV2,TRBJ1-1,TGTGCCAGCAGTGAAGCTTTCTTT,CASSEAFF
-,-,TRBV5-1,TRBJ1-1,TGCGCCAGCAGTCTCAAGGGGCAGGACACTGAAGCTTTCTTT,CASSLKGQDTEAFF
TRBD1,-,TRBV5-6,TRBJ1-1,TGTGCCAGCAGCCAAAGGTGGGACAGGGGAAATGAAGCTTTCTTT,CASSQRWDRGNEAFF
TRBD1,-,TRBV18,TRBJ1-6,TGTGCCAGCTCACCAGGGGGACAGCTCAATTCACCCCTCCACTTT,CASSPGGQLNSPLHF
-,-,TRBV7-2,TRBJ1-6,TGTGCCAGCAGCCCCCATTCGGACAATTCACCCCTCCACTTT,CASSPHSDNSPLHF